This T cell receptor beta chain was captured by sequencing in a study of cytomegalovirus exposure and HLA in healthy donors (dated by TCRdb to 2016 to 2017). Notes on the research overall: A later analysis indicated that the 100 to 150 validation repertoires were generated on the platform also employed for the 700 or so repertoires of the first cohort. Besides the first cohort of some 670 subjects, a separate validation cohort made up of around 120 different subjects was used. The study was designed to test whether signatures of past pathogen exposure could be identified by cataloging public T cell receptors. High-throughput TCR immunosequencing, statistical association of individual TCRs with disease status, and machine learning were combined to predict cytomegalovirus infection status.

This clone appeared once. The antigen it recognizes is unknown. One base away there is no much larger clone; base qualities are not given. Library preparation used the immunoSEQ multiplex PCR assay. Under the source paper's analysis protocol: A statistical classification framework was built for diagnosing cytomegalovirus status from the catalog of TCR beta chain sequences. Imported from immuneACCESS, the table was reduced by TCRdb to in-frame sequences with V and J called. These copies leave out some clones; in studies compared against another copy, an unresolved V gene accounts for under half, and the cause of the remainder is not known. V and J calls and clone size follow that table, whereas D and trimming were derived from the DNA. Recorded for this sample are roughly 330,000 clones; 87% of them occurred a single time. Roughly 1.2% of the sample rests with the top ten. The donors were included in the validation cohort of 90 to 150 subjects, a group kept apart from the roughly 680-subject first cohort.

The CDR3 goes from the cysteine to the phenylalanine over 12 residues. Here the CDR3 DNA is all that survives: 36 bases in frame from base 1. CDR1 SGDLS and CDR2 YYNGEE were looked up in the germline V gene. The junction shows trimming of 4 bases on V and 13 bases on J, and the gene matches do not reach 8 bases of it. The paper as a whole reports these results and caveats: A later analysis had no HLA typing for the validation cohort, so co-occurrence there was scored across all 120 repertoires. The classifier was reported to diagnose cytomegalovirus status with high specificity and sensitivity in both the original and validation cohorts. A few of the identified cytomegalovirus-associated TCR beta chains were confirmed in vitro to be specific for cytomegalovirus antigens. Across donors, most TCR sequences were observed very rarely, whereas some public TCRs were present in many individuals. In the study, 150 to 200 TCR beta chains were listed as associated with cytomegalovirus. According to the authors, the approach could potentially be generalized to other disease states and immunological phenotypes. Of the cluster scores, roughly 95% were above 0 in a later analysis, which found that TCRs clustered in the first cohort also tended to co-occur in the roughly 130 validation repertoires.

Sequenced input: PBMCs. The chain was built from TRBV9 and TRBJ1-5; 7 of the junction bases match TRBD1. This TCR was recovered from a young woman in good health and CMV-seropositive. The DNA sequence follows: TGTGCCAGCAGCTCCCCCGGGGACAGACAGCATTTT. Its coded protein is CASSSPGDRQHF.